Following are 28 T cell receptor beta chains from one sample sequenced in a study of CD8+ T cells in alopecia areata. It was cDNA, reverse transcribed from extracted RNA, that served as the sequencing template. Repertoires were generated with immunoSEQ multiplex PCR, while TCRdb's copy carries only in-frame clones and drops some. The repertoire includes under 130,000 clones, under 90% of them detected once, and approximately 12% sits in the top ten. Treatment indicated: oral pan-JAK inhibitor, 5-10 mg twice daily. The sequencing here drew on CD8+ T cells sorted from blood, taken between weeks 30 and 35, from a patient treated with tofacitinib. The receptor source for this set is a human donor with alopecia areata.

The V call is TRBV27, the J call TRBJ2-3, with D perhaps matching TRBD2 (5 bases). V was shortened by 5 bases and J by 7 bases, with 16 bases between the two germline ends. Germline V gene data show CDR1 as MNHEY and CDR2 as SMNVEV (reference sequence). CDR3 size: 14 residues. Here the CDR3 DNA reads TGTGCCAGCAGTCCCCGGGGTCCCGGGAATACGCAGTATTTT. Encoded protein: CASSPRGPGNTQYF.

Regarding this clone: This same CDR3 is encoded by further DNA sequences in the sample. J is TRBJ1-1 and V is TRBV27; a weak D match, TRBD1 (6 bases). CDR1 is MNHEY, CDR2 SMNVEV, per germline (reference sequence). This CDR3 region has 14 residues. Trimming removed 2 bases at V and 8 bases at J, with 15 bases between. Written as DNA, the CDR3 is TGTGCCAGCAGTTTAAGGGGGGGCACCACCGAAGCTTTCTTT. It yields the protein CASSLRGGTTEAFF.

The chain combines TRBV23-1 with TRBJ2-7, with 12 positions matching TRBD1. TRBV23-1 falls under the ORF class, with uncertain function. The CDR3 has 16 amino acids. With 2 bases clipped from V and 3 bases from J, the junction kept 5 bases outside the gene matches. Written as DNA, the CDR3 is TGCGCCAGCAGTCAAGGGACAGGGGGCCCATTCTACGAGCAGTACTTC. This sequence encodes CASSQGTGGPFYEQYF.

The chain recombines TRBV7-9 with TRBJ2-2; weak D call: TRBD2 (6 bases). Germline V gives CDR1 SEHNR, CDR2 FQNEAQ (reference sequence). V lost 6 bases and J 2 bases, leaving 22 bases between the germline ends. The CDR3 length is 18 residues. CDR3 DNA sequence: TGTGCCAGCAGTACCAGACCCCGCGGGACCGACAACACCGGGGAGCTGTTTTTT. Its protein is CASSTRPRGTDNTGELFF.

V is TRBV6-1 and J is TRBJ2-1; possibly TRBD1 for D (5 bases). Germline V gives CDR1 MNHNS, CDR2 SASEGT. The V end lost 2 bases, the J end lost 10 bases, and 12 bases lay between the germline ends. This CDR3 has 13 residues. The CDR3 coding sequence is TGTGCCAGCAGTGAAAGTGGTGGACACGAGCAGTTCTTC. It translates to CASSESGGHEQFF.

This sequence joins TRBV30 and TRBJ2-7, with 7 nucleotides matching TRBD1. J gave up 3 bases and V 4 bases, and 0 bases lay outside the gene matches. Per germline, CDR1 GTSNPN and CDR2 SVGIG (reference sequence). The CDR3 covers 11 residues. CDR3 protein: CAWTGGYEQYF. The CDR3 DNA sequence: TGTGCCTGGACAGGGGGCTACGAGCAGTACTTC.

V is TRBV27 and J is TRBJ2-7, with 8 bases aligning to TRBD1. J lost 2 bases, V lost 3 bases, and 6 bases had no gene match. CDR3 length: 15 amino acids. CDR1 is MNHEY and CDR2 is SMNVEV in the germline V gene (reference sequence). The CDR3 coding sequence is TGTGCCAGCAGTTTGGGACAGGCTGTCCCCTACGAGCAGTACTTC. It codes for CASSLGQAVPYEQYF.

The chain links TRBV7-9 to TRBJ2-1; possibly TRBD1 for D (6 bases). V lost 5 bases, J lost 4 bases, and 12 bases lay in between. Germline V gives CDR1 SEHNR, CDR2 FQNEAQ (reference sequence). CDR3 size: 14 residues. The CDR3 protein is CASSRGTGYNEQFF. In DNA, the CDR3 is TGTGCCAGCAGCAGGGGGACCGGTTACAATGAGCAGTTCTTC.

The rearrangement links TRBV7-9 to TRBJ2-1; D possibly corresponds to TRBD1 (6 bases). Germline loops: CDR1 SEHNR, CDR2 FQNEAQ (reference sequence). CDR3 length: 16 residues. V lost 5 bases, J lost 7 bases, and 21 bases lay in between. CDR3 in DNA: TGTGCCAGCAGCACCAACGGCAGGGGAGTGGGGAATGAGCAGTTCTTC. Translation: CASSTNGRGVGNEQFF.

This clone was seen once. The J gene is TRBJ1-1, the V gene TRBV10-3, with 8 bases identical to TRBD1. J lost 0 bases, V lost 9 bases, and 6 bases had no gene match. CDR1 is ENHRY and CDR2 is SYGVKD in the germline V gene. The CDR3 spans 14 residues. The DNA of the CDR3 is TGTGCCATGAAGGGGGACAGGATGAACACTGAAGCTTTCTTT. This gives the protein CAMKGDRMNTEAFF.

This clone was found once. This chain uses TRBV29-1 with TRBJ2-1; D is ambiguous. The V gene lost 3 bases and the J gene lost 12 bases, with 12 bases spanning the gap. The germline gives CDR1 SQVTM, CDR2 ANQGSEA. The CDR3 covers 11 residues. The CDR3 region has the DNA TGCAGCGTTGAGAACCGAGTAGGGCAGTTCTTC. It is translated as CSVENRVGQFF.

Concerning this clone itself: In the same sample, other DNA sequences code for this CDR3. V usage is TRBV29-1 and J usage is TRBJ2-1; D is ambiguous. CDR1 is SQVTM, CDR2 ANQGSEA, per germline. V was trimmed by 7 bases and J by 13 bases, leaving 17 bases between them. The CDR3 length is 11 residues. CDR3 nucleotides: TGCAGCGCCCCGACCTTAAATGGACAGTTCTTC. Translation: CSAPTLNGQFF.

This rearrangement joins TRBV6-1 to TRBJ2-7; TRBD1 agrees at 7 bases. CDR3 length: 14 residues. Germline V gene sequence: CDR1 MNHNS, CDR2 SASEGT. The trim removed 3 bases at V and 0 bases at J, leaving 2 bases unmatched. CDR3 coding DNA: TGTGCCAGCAGTGACAGGGGGAGCTCCTACGAGCAGTACTTC. Its protein is CASSDRGSSYEQYF.

V gene TRBV29-1 combines with J gene TRBJ2-3; D is uncertain. Trimming left V 1 base short and J 0 bases short, with 14 bases between. Germline loops: CDR1 SQVTM, CDR2 ANQGSEA. The CDR3 sequence is 16 residues long. DNA for the CDR3: TGCAGCGTTGAAGCCCTCCGGAACGGGAGCACAGATACGCAGTATTTT. This gives the protein CSVEALRNGSTDTQYF.

The gene calls are TRBV14 and TRBJ2-2; a weak D match, TRBD2 (5 bases). Trimming pared 2 bases from V and 5 bases from J, leaving 9 bases between. The CDR3 spans 14 residues. The germline V gene encodes CDR1 SGHDN and CDR2 FVKESK. The CDR3 coding sequence is TGTGCCAGCAGCCAATTTCGGACTACCGGGGAGCTGTTTTTT. It is translated as CASSQFRTTGELFF.

Remarks on this clone: Other DNA sequences in this specimen translate into the identical CDR3. The rearrangement joins TRBV29-1 to TRBJ1-2, with D tentatively TRBD1 (5 bases). CDR3 size: 16 residues. Per the germline V gene, CDR1 is SQVTM and CDR2 is ANQGSEA. V was pared by 1 base and J by 4 bases, with 19 bases between. CDR3 region: CSVEGYNKVGTYGYTF. CDR3 sequence (DNA): TGCAGCGTTGAAGGGTACAACAAGGTTGGGACCTATGGCTACACCTTC.

The rearrangement uses TRBV19 and TRBJ1-1, with 8 bases matching TRBD1. This CDR3 is built from 14 residues. Per germline, CDR1 LNHDA and CDR2 SQIVND (reference sequence). V lost 7 bases and J lost 1; bases outside the gene matches: 5. This CDR3 reads CASTPTGENTEAFF. In DNA form, the CDR3 reads TGTGCCAGTACCCCGACAGGGGAGAACACTGAAGCTTTCTTT.

The rearrangement uses TRBV20-1 and TRBJ1-1; unclear D gene. V gave up 4 bases and J gave up 3 bases, with 6 bases separating them. Germline lookup yields CDR1 DFQATT and CDR2 SNEGSKA (reference sequence). This CDR3 region has 11 residues. The CDR3 loop reads CSAKDYTEAFF. The DNA for the CDR3 is TGCAGTGCTAAGGATTACACTGAAGCTTTCTTT.

In this sample, this clone turned up once. The gene calls are TRBV5-1 and TRBJ1-1; 7 bases fit TRBD1. V was pared by 1 base and J by 0 bases, with 3 bases of the junction left unmatched. Germline CDR1 SGHRS, CDR2 YFSETQ. This CDR3 region has 15 residues. The CDR3, as DNA: TGCGCCAGCAGCTTGACCGGACAGGTGAACACTGAAGCTTTCTTT. This gives the protein CASSLTGQVNTEAFF.

The chain links TRBV5-1 to TRBJ2-1; the match to TRBD1 covers 7 bases. Germline CDR1 reads SGHRS; CDR2 reads YFSETQ. The CDR3 consists of 16 residues. V trimming: 1 base; J trimming: 2 bases; junction bases outside the gene matches: 6. CDR3 nucleotides: TGCGCCAGCAGCTTGTTGGACAGGAGGACCTACAATGAGCAGTTCTTC. The encoded protein is CASSLLDRRTYNEQFF.

CDR3 region: CSVEGTSGNYEQYF. The DNA for the CDR3 is TGCAGCGTTGAGGGGACTAGCGGAAACTACGAGCAGTACTTC. The rearrangement joins TRBV29-1 to TRBJ2-7; TRBD2 aligns across 11 bases. The CDR3 is 14 residues long. Losses at the gene ends were 3 bases for V and 3 bases for J; bases not matched to a gene: 4. The germline CDR1 and CDR2 sequences are SQVTM and ANQGSEA.

This clone was seen once. This chain connects TRBV29-1 to TRBJ2-1, with 9 positions matching TRBD2. Trimming removed 7 bases from V and 7 bases from J; junction bases left unmatched: 14. Germline V gene sequence: CDR1 SQVTM, CDR2 ANQGSEA. This CDR3 has 15 residues. The CDR3 here is CSGAGTTSGENEQFF. For the CDR3, the DNA is TGCAGCGGCGCGGGGACGACTAGCGGCGAGAATGAGCAGTTCTTC.

The gene calls are TRBV12-5 and TRBJ1-1, with TRBD1 as a possible D gene (5 bases). V dropped 10 bases and J dropped 2 bases, with 8 bases sitting between them. CDR1 and CDR2 (germline): LGHNT, FRNRAP. The CDR3 covers 11 residues. For the CDR3, the DNA is TGTGCTACCGGGACTAACACTGAAGCTTTCTTT. Translation: CATGTNTEAFF.

CDR3 coding DNA: TGCGCCAGCAGCCAAGATCGGGGTACAGGGGGCGCGAGTGGCTACACCTTC. This encodes CASSQDRGTGGASGYTF. V usage is TRBV4-1 and J usage is TRBJ1-2; 9 nucleotides align to TRBD1. The CDR3 contains 17 residues. Germline-derived CDR1 and CDR2 are MGHRA and YSYEKL. V lost 0 bases and J lost 7; bases outside the gene matches: 12.

The chain employs TRBV25-1 and TRBJ2-7; a weak D match, TRBD2 (6 bases). CDR1 is MGHDK, CDR2 SYGVNS, per germline. The CDR3 length is 12 residues. V was pared by 11 bases and J by 7 bases, with 18 bases between. The CDR3 nucleotides read TGTGCCCTTGGAGGGAACCTGGAAGAGCAGTACTTC. Amino acid sequence: CALGGNLEEQYF.

The V call is TRBV27, the J call TRBJ2-1; D is possibly TRBD2 (6 bases). Germline CDR1 is MNHEY and CDR2 is SMNVEV (reference sequence). V shed 7 bases and J shed 4 bases, with 17 bases lying between them. This CDR3 is built from 15 residues. The CDR3 loop reads CASTRGGADYNEQFF. The CDR3, as DNA: TGTGCCAGCACCCGAGGCGGGGCCGATTACAATGAGCAGTTCTTC.

The genes are TRBV18 and TRBJ2-1; D might be TRBD2 (5 bases). V gave up 8 bases and J gave up 2 bases, with 7 bases separating them. CDR3 length: 12 amino acids. Germline CDR1 reads KGHSH; CDR2 reads LQKENI. In nucleotides, the CDR3 is TGTGCCAGCACGACTACCTACAATGAGCAGTTCTTC. This encodes CASTTTYNEQFF.

About this clone: Different DNA sequences within this sample yield the same CDR3. The CDR3 DNA follows: TGTGCCAGCAGCGTAGCCAGTTCCTACAATGAGCAGTTCTTC. Translation gives CASSVASSYNEQFF. The chain is built from TRBV9 and TRBJ2-1; no definite D call. This CDR3 spans 14 amino acids. Per the germline V gene, CDR1 is SGDLS and CDR2 is YYNGEE. The V gene lost 0 bases and the J gene lost 1 base, with 5 bases spanning the gap.